This TCR beta chain was sequenced in a study of shared clonotypes between healthy human individuals. V shed 6 bases and J shed 9 bases, with 9 bases lying between them. This CDR3 region has 11 residues. Germline loops: CDR1 SGHDN, CDR2 FVKESK. Repertoires were generated with immunoSEQ multiplex PCR, while TCRdb's copy carries only in-frame clones and drops some. The table includes about 1.1 million clones, around three quarters detected once. This clonotype was sampled from a man aged 18 to 30 in good health. Some clones in this sample may be carry-over from other donors' samples. The genes are TRBV14 and TRBJ2-1; D tentatively fits TRBD1 or TRBD2 (6 bases each). What was sequenced was memory CD4+ T cells from PBMCs. Subset of the sample: CD45RA-negative fraction. The CDR3 loop reads CASSRGPEQFF. In DNA form, the CDR3 reads TGTGCCAGCAGTCGGGGGCCTGAGCAGTTCTTC. The variable domain in full, completed from reference TRBV14 and TRBJ2-1, reads EAGVTQFPSHSVIEKGQTVTLRCDPISGHDNLYWYRRVMGKEIKFLLHFVKESKQDESGMPNNRFLAERTGGTYSTLKVQPAELEDSGVYFCASSRGPEQFFGPGTRLTVL.